This entry concerns a single TCR beta chain. Its antigen is currently unknown. Primers: 60 Vbeta forward and 13 Jbeta reverse. The protocol was immunoSEQ multiplex PCR, while the TCRdb copy is restricted to in-frame clones and leaves out a portion. The data show 150,000 to 200,000 clones, approximately 80% seen once. This entry comes from a study of cytomegalovirus exposure and HLA in healthy donors. Turning to the study itself: An earlier analysis identified more than 90 million unique TCR beta sequences in some 180 million T cells.

Points from the study as a whole: TCR beta chains numbering more than 150 were designated cytomegalovirus-associated. On later analysis, the bulk of CMV-associated TCR beta chains appeared to be HLA-restricted.

Trimming removed 4 bases from V and 3 bases from J; junction bases left unmatched: 9. The CDR3 loop spans 15 amino acids. Germline V CDR1 and CDR2: SGDLS, YYNGEE. The sample taken for sequencing was PBMCs. The chain recombines TRBV9 with TRBJ1-1; 7 positions agree with TRBD1. This receptor was taken from a woman aged 25 to 39 in good health and CMV-seropositive. This chain's CDR3 is CASSPRTGWDTEAFF. The CDR3 coding sequence is TGTGCCAGCAGCCCCAGGACAGGATGGGACACTGAAGCTTTCTTT. Based on the CDR3 plus reference TRBV9 and TRBJ1-1, the full variable domain is DSGVTQTPKHLITATGQRVTLRCSPRSGDLSVYWYQQSLDQGLQFLIQYYNGEERAKGNILERFSAQQFPDLHSELNLSSLELGDSALYFCASSPRTGWDTEAFFGQGTRLTVV.